This T cell receptor (beta chain) was retrieved from a study of cytomegalovirus exposure and HLA in healthy donors. Overall study: A data release that came early held some 79 million unique TCRs from HLA-typed donors. Study-level findings and limits: The authors enumerated around 150 TCR beta chains as linked to cytomegalovirus. For TCR beta chains, V- and J-gene trimming was later linked to a missense DCLRE1C variant.

PCR amplification relied on 60 Vbeta primers (plus 13 Jbeta primers). The protocol was immunoSEQ multiplex PCR, while the TCRdb copy is restricted to in-frame clones and leaves out a portion. The data hold over 150,000 clones, with about 76% observed a single time. Germline assignment: CDR1 SGHNT and CDR2 YENEEA. V lost 1 base, J lost 5 bases, and 10 bases stayed unmatched. The length of the CDR3 is 17 residues. Details on this clone: Its antigen is not known.

The chain uses TRBV11-3 and TRBJ2-3; 9 bases agree with TRBD2. The source is a man aged 25 to 40 in good health and CMV-seropositive. Source material: PBMCs. CDR3 coding DNA: TGTGCCAGCAGCTTAGGAGGGGCGGGAGGGCCAAGAGATACGCAGTATTTT. It codes for CASSLGGAGGPRDTQYF.